Listed below are T cell receptor beta chains from one sample, sequenced in a study of vaccination and CD4 T cells after COVID-19. TCRdb re-derived calls from the PCR reads in MiXCR, one entry per CDR3 protein. The repertoire holds about 28,000 distinct CDR3 sequences, with 51% as singletons. This specimen consisted of CD4+ T cells from blood, obtained about 7 months after SARS-CoV-2 vaccination. These receptor sequences come from a human donor who had recovered from COVID-19. Both conserved end residues are part of each CDR3. A D gene is named only where the DNA matches it firmly. Expanded clones get a size class; other rows say once, few or many, or leave the size out.

J gene | clone size | V gene | D gene | CDR3 protein | CDR3 DNA
TRBJ1-5 | - | TRBV6-1 | - | CASSPGVYQPQHF | TGTGCCAGCAGCCCAGGGGTCTATCAGCCCCAGCATTTT
TRBJ2-5 | - | TRBV19 | TRBD1 | CASSTPRTGQETQYF | TGTGCCAGTAGTACCCCCCGGACAGGACAAGAGACCCAGTACTTC
TRBJ1-2 | - | TRBV5-3 | - | CARTAHSGDYGYTF | TGTGCCAGAACCGCGCATTCGGGTGACTATGGCTACACCTTC
TRBJ2-7 | - | TRBV20-1 | TRBD2 | CSARPELAGSFSYEQYF | TGCAGTGCCCGTCCGGAGCTAGCGGGTAGCTTCTCCTACGAGCAGTACTTC
TRBJ1-1 | - | TRBV28 | - | CASSPGDTEAFF | TGTGCCAGCAGTCCAGGGGACACTGAAGCTTTCTTT
TRBJ2-7 | once | TRBV6-5 | - | CASSSLRAGEQYF | TGTGCCAGCAGTTCCCTCAGGGCGGGAGAGCAGTACTTC
TRBJ2-7 | - | TRBV30 | - | CASTFLENYEQYF | TGTGCCTCTACGTTCCTGGAAAACTACGAGCAGTACTTC
TRBJ1-2 | - | TRBV6-1 | - | CASSRGLEGYTF | TGTGCCAGCAGTCGGGGGTTGGAGGGCTACACCTTC
TRBJ1-1 | - | TRBV18 | - | CASSRDPMDTEAFF | TGTGCCAGCTCACGGGACCCAATGGACACTGAAGCTTTCTTT
TRBJ2-5 | few | TRBV19 | TRBD2 | CASSRTSGIQETQYF | TGTGCCAGTAGTCGGACTAGCGGCATTCAAGAGACCCAGTACTTC
TRBJ1-2 | - | TRBV28 | TRBD1 | CASSHIRDRGPFLGRNYGYTF | TGTGCCAGCAGTCATATCCGGGACAGGGGGCCTTTTTTGGGGCGCAACTATGGCTACACCTTC
TRBJ2-1 | - | TRBV27 | - | CASSLSGYTEQFF | TGTGCCAGCAGTTTATCGGGGTATACTGAGCAGTTCTTC
TRBJ1-2 | - | TRBV7-9 | - | CASSLRGDYGYTF | TGTGCCAGCAGCTTGCGGGGCGACTATGGCTACACCTTC
TRBJ1-5 | - | TRBV24-1 | TRBD1 | CATSSGQGRDQPQHF | TGTGCCACCAGTTCGGGACAGGGACGTGACCAGCCCCAGCATTTT
TRBJ2-7 | - | TRBV6-2/TRBV6-3 | - | CASSYSIRKEQYF | TGTGCCAGCAGTTACTCGATCCGGAAAGAGCAGTACTTC
TRBJ1-2 | few | TRBV7-9 | - | CASSLVAAVYGYTF | TGTGCCAGCAGCTTAGTCGCAGCAGTCTATGGCTACACCTTC
TRBJ2-7 | - | TRBV6-1 | - | CASSEAGGSSYEQYF | TGTGCCAGCAGTGAAGCGGGGGGCAGCTCCTACGAGCAGTACTTC
TRBJ1-5 | - | TRBV19 | - | CATNGRGDNQPQHF | TGTGCCACCAATGGCAGAGGGGACAATCAGCCCCAGCATTTT
TRBJ2-4 | few | TRBV7-9 | - | CASSRGTVSSNIQYF | TGTGCCAGCAGTCGGGGGACAGTTAGTTCAAACATTCAGTACTTC
TRBJ2-1 | - | TRBV5-4 | TRBD2 | CASSKPQGARLAGGNEQFF | TGTGCCAGCAGCAAGCCACAGGGGGCAAGACTAGCGGGAGGCAATGAGCAGTTCTTC